Following are 22 T cell receptor beta chains from one sample sequenced in a study of control samples from healthy donors and cancer patients. Sequencing used immunoSEQ multiplex PCR; TCRdb keeps in-frame clones, though not all of them. The data contain over 90,000 clones, just over 90% of them singletons. The sequenced sample was blood. These receptors were obtained from a woman aged 18-29 years in good health.

V gene TRBV6-2 or TRBV6-3 combines with J gene TRBJ1-5, with 8 positions matching TRBD1. The CDR3 spans 16 residues. Trimming removed 2 bases from V and 3 bases from J; junction bases left unmatched: 6. Germline V gene data show CDR1 as MNHEY and CDR2 as SVGEGT. CDR3 nucleotides: TGTGCCAGCAGTTACCGGCGGACAGGGTTCAATCAGCCCCAGCATTTT. Translation: CASSYRRTGFNQPQHF.

V usage is TRBV9 and J usage is TRBJ1-6, with D possibly being TRBD1 (5 bases). V lost 4 bases and J 8 bases, leaving 16 bases between the germline ends. CDR3 length equals 15 residues. Germline CDR1 is SGDLS and CDR2 is YYNGEE. The CDR3, as DNA: TGTGCCAGCAGCCCTGGTGGGGGTAGGGATTCACCCCTCCACTTT. As protein: CASSPGGGRDSPLHF.

This chain joins TRBV2 and TRBJ2-2; D is perhaps TRBD1 (5 bases). This CDR3 is 14 amino acids long. With 7 bases removed from V and 6 bases from J, the gap between germline ends came to 15 bases. Germline CDR1 is SNHLY and CDR2 is FYNNEI. The CDR3 DNA is TGTGCCAGCAATAAAGGGGCTAACTCCGGGGAGCTGTTTTTT. Amino acid sequence: CASNKGANSGELFF.

The chain has TRBV6-2 or TRBV6-3 and TRBJ1-5, with TRBD1 matching over 7 bases. The CDR3 contains 15 residues. Trimming at V came to 2 bases and at J to 4 bases, leaving 5 bases not matched to a gene. Germline values: CDR1 MNHEY, CDR2 SVGEGT. This CDR3 is CASSYQDRMNQPQHF. The CDR3 DNA follows: TGTGCCAGCAGTTACCAGGACAGGATGAATCAGCCCCAGCATTTT.

The chain employs TRBV13 and TRBJ2-7, with D maybe TRBD2 (5 bases). V shed 3 bases and J shed 7 bases, with 19 bases lying between them. This CDR3 spans 15 amino acids. The germline V gene has CDR1 PRHDT and CDR2 FYEKMQ (reference sequence). The CDR3 DNA follows: TGTGCCAGCAGCTTGCCTAGAGGGAATCTACTTGAGCAGTACTTC. It encodes CASSLPRGNLLEQYF.

This clone was observed a few times. The chain links TRBV19 to TRBJ1-5, with D unresolved. Germline V gene lookup returns CDR1 LNHDA and CDR2 SQIVND (reference sequence). Trimming stripped 8 bases from V and 3 bases from J, with 17 bases between. The CDR3 has 15 amino acids. The chain's CDR3 is CASSDREADNQPQHF. The CDR3 DNA reads TGTGCCAGTTCCGATCGAGAAGCGGACAATCAGCCCCAGCATTTT.

This clone came up once. The genes are TRBV24-1 and TRBJ1-4; D unresolved. CDR1 is KGHDR, CDR2 SFDVKD, per germline. This CDR3 region has 15 residues. Trimming took off 4 bases at V and 5 bases at J, with 13 bases between the two ends. The CDR3 sequence is CATSEKQSPNEKLFF. The CDR3 nucleotides are TGTGCCACCAGTGAAAAGCAATCCCCCAATGAAAAACTGTTTTTT.

The rearrangement joins TRBV6-6 to TRBJ1-5; a possible D gene is TRBD1 (5 bases). Per germline, CDR1 MNHNY and CDR2 SVGAGI (reference sequence). The V end was cut by 2 bases, the J end by 6 bases, with 17 bases between. CDR3 length: 16 residues. CDR3 in DNA: TGTGCCAGCAGTTACACCCGGGGGGGGAGGGGTCAGCCCCAGCATTTT. Amino acids: CASSYTRGGRGQPQHF.

The genes are TRBV10-3 and TRBJ2-3, with D unresolved. Looked up from germline, CDR1 is ENHRY and CDR2 is SYGVKD. The CDR3 contains 14 residues. Trimming cost V 2 bases and J 2 bases, with 8 bases left between them. The CDR3 DNA reads TGTGCCATCAGTGAGCCTCTAAACACAGATACGCAGTATTTT. It is translated as CAISEPLNTDTQYF.

The CDR3 loop reads CASSLEGQGARTEAFF. The CDR3 DNA follows: TGTGCCAGCAGCTTAGAAGGACAGGGGGCGAGAACTGAAGCTTTCTTT. This rearrangement joins TRBV7-8 to TRBJ1-1; 11 bases agree with TRBD1. This CDR3 is 16 amino acids long. The V gene end was trimmed by 1 base and the J gene end by 5 bases; junction bases not matched to a gene: 6. From germline, CDR1 is SGHVS and CDR2 FQNEAQ.

This clone came up once. The chain recombines TRBV15 with TRBJ2-3; the D is unclear. The germline V and J ends were trimmed by 0 bases and 0 bases, with 13 bases remaining between them. Germline lookup yields CDR1 LNHNV and CDR2 YYDKDF (reference sequence). The CDR3 extends over 17 amino acids. This chain's CDR3 is CATSRERASLSTDTQYF. In DNA form, the CDR3 reads TGTGCCACCAGCAGAGAACGAGCCTCCCTTAGCACAGATACGCAGTATTTT. Complete variable domain (other parts from reference TRBV15 and TRBJ2-3): DAMVIQNPRYQVTQFGKPVTLSCSQTLNHNVMYWYQQKSSQAPKLLFHYYDKDFNNEADTPDNFQSRRPNTSFCFLDIRSPGLGDTAMYLCATSRERASLSTDTQYFGPGTRLTVL.

V and J are TRBV3-1 (or the pseudogene TRBV3-2) and TRBJ2-5; 11 bases map to TRBD2. There are 14 residues in the CDR3. Germline V gives CDR1 LGHDT, CDR2 YNNKEL (reference sequence). V lost 4 bases, J lost 6 bases, and 4 bases stayed unmatched. For the CDR3, the DNA is TGTGCCAGCAGCCTCACTAGCGGGGGACAGACCCAGTACTTC. Protein sequence: CASSLTSGGQTQYF.

The chain has TRBV27 and TRBJ2-3; D call uncertain. The germline gives CDR1 MNHEY, CDR2 SMNVEV (reference sequence). This CDR3 comprises 14 residues. V was cut by 6 bases and J by 3 bases, with 13 bases left in between. CDR3 bases: TGTGCCAGCAGCAAAACCTGGAGTACAGATACGCAGTATTTT. This encodes CASSKTWSTDTQYF.

The chain combines TRBV7-8 with TRBJ1-5; 7 positions match TRBD1. The CDR3 runs 13 residues. The J segment lost 5 bases and the V segment lost 5 bases, leaving 3 bases of the junction unmatched. CDR1 and CDR2 (germline): SGHVS, FQNEAQ. The DNA for the CDR3 is TGTGCCAGCAGCGGGGACAGATATCAGCCCCAGCATTTT. It codes for CASSGDRYQPQHF.

The V and J genes are TRBV6-1 and TRBJ1-3, with D hard to call. V dropped 1 base and J dropped 0 bases, with 13 bases sitting between them. This CDR3 contains 17 residues. Germline V gene sequence: CDR1 MNHNS, CDR2 SASEGT. CDR3 bases: TGTGCCAGCAGTGAAGGAGGACGCTTGTCCTCTGGAAACACCATATATTTT. Residues: CASSEGGRLSSGNTIYF.

The chain employs TRBV3-1 (or the pseudogene TRBV3-2) and TRBJ2-1; D might be TRBD2 (5 bases). CDR3 size: 13 residues. Germline V gene sequence: CDR1 LGHDT, CDR2 YNNKEL (reference sequence). The V gene lost 0 bases and the J gene lost 10 bases, with 10 bases spanning the gap. The DNA of the CDR3 is TGTGCCAGCAGCCAAGAACGGGGTCGGGAGCAGTTCTTC. It yields the protein CASSQERGREQFF.

This rearrangement joins TRBV10-3 to TRBJ1-6; D is uncertain. Germline V gene sequence: CDR1 ENHRY, CDR2 SYGVKD. The CDR3 extends over 16 amino acids. Trimming pared 8 bases from V and 9 bases from J, leaving 23 bases between. The CDR3 DNA reads as TGTGCCATCCGGCCCGAGGGATTAAAGTTCTCTTCACCCCTCCACTTT. Protein: CAIRPEGLKFSSPLHF.

This chain uses TRBV2 with TRBJ1-1, with D perhaps matching TRBD1 (5 bases). The length of the CDR3 is 12 residues. The V gene's germline CDR1 is SNHLY and CDR2 FYNNEI. V shed 6 bases and J shed 6 bases, with 11 bases lying between them. The CDR3 spells CASRDPGPEAFF. The CDR3, as DNA: TGTGCCAGCAGGGACCCGGGACCTGAAGCTTTCTTT.

The chain recombines TRBV7-9 with TRBJ2-3, with TRBD2 matching 11 bases. V gave up 5 bases and J gave up 9 bases; unmatched junction bases: 7. The CDR3 sequence is 14 residues long. Germline-derived CDR1 and CDR2 are SEHNR and FQNEAQ (reference sequence). Here the CDR3 DNA reads TGTGCCAGCAGCCAGGGGACTAGCGGTGGAACGCAGTATTTT. Translating gives CASSQGTSGGTQYF.

The V call is TRBV18, the J call TRBJ2-7, with 10 positions matching TRBD1. The CDR3 has 19 amino acids. J gave up 1 base and V 1 base, and 13 bases lay outside the gene matches. CDR1 KGHSH and CDR2 LQKENI come from the germline V gene. CDR3 nucleotides: TGTGCCAGCTCACCACTCCTTCCCGGGACAGGGGAGGGATCCTACGAGCAGTACTTC. Amino acid sequence: CASSPLLPGTGEGSYEQYF.

J is TRBJ2-5 and V is TRBV2; possibly TRBD1 for D (6 bases). Germline V gene sequence: CDR1 SNHLY, CDR2 FYNNEI. The CDR3 length is 15 residues. V lost 5 bases and J lost 9, with 22 bases in between. The CDR3 spells CASSTGTSMGAAQYF. The CDR3 DNA reads as TGTGCCAGCAGTACGGGGACCAGCATGGGGGCGGCCCAGTACTTC.

This sequence joins TRBV6-1 and TRBJ1-2; 9 bases agree with TRBD1. V gave up 3 bases and J gave up 4 bases; unmatched junction bases: 3. This CDR3 is built from 14 residues. Germline CDR1 is MNHNS and CDR2 is SASEGT. CDR3 DNA sequence: TGTGCCAGCAGTGAGGACAGGGGTGGCTATGGCTACACCTTC. Amino acid sequence: CASSEDRGGYGYTF.